The present entry profiles one T cell receptor beta chain with its context. Its antigen is as yet unknown. These data belong to a study of OX40 agonist ivuxolimab in advanced cancers. Whole-study results and caveats: There were, on average, more expanded clones in CD8+ T cells than in CD4+.

The germline V gene encodes CDR1 SGDLS and CDR2 YYNGEE. V lost 4 bases and J 6 bases, leaving 16 bases between the germline ends. CDR3 length equals 15 residues. Assay used: immunoSEQ multiplex PCR; TCRdb lists only in-frame clones, some missing. The sample comprises under 85,000 clones, around 94% of which are singletons, and approximately 10% rests with the top ten. V gene TRBV9 combines with J gene TRBJ2-2; no clear D gene. This receptor was taken from an adult with an advanced solid tumor such as melanoma, head and neck, liver or kidney cancer. The material sequenced was CD4+ or CD8+ T cells sorted from blood, taken in a trial of the OX40 agonist ivuxolimab. CDR3 sequence reads: CASSMALRTPGELFF. In nucleotides, the CDR3 is TGTGCCAGCAGCATGGCCCTACGAACACCCGGGGAGCTGTTTTTT.